Below, 14 T cell receptor beta chains from the same sample are listed, as sequenced in a study of Ad26.COV2.S vaccination and SARS-CoV-2 variants (dated by TCRdb to about 2021). The sample's treatment or condition label, decoded: roughly 19 received Ad26.COV2.S at low or high dose, single or two shots; about five received placebo; per-sample allocation not given. Repertoires of vaccine and placebo recipients were sequenced from samples collected on day 63 after the first injection. Library preparation used the immunoSEQ multiplex PCR assay. TCRdb obtained this table from immuneACCESS and retained in-frame rearrangements with V and J assigned. These tables miss some clones; where compared with another copy, unresolved V genes account for less than half of the shortfall, and the remainder is unexplained. This sample lists around 320,000 clones; over 75% were detected once. Clones ranked in the top ten supply roughly 3.1% of the sample.

This material consisted of peripheral blood, taken in a trial of Ad26.COV2.S vaccine versus placebo. Receptors were obtained from a person between 18 and 65 years old who received the Ad26.COV2.S COVID-19 vaccine or a placebo.

Here the CDR3 DNA reads TGTGCCAGTAGCGGGGACAGGGACTCCTACGAGCAGTACTTC. Its translation is CASSGDRDSYEQYF. V usage is TRBV19 and J usage is TRBJ2-7; 9 bases fit TRBD1. The CDR3 runs to 14 residues. Germline V gene sequence: CDR1 LNHDA, CDR2 SQIVND (reference sequence). V lost 6 bases to trimming and J lost 0 bases; unmatched junction nucleotides: 3.

J is TRBJ1-5 and V is TRBV7-3, with a possible D match to TRBD1 (6 bases). The CDR3 covers 13 residues. Trimming pared 4 bases from V and 2 bases from J, leaving 6 bases between. CDR1 is SGHTA and CDR2 is FQGTGA in the germline V gene. The chain's CDR3 is CASSYRGNQPQHF. Here the CDR3 DNA reads TGTGCCAGCAGCTACAGGGGCAATCAGCCCCAGCATTTT. Looking up the rest from reference TRBV7-3 and TRBJ1-5 gives the full variable domain: GAGVSQTPSNKVTEKGKYVELRCDPISGHTALYWYRQSLGQGPEFLIYFQGTGAADDSGLPNDRFFAVRPEGSVSTLKIQRTERGDSAVYLCASSYRGNQPQHFGDGTRLSIL.

The CDR3 coding sequence is TGTGCCAGCAGTTTAGGGGGGCGAGTCGGGGAGCTGTTTTTT. Protein: CASSLGGRVGELFF. The V call is TRBV6-5, the J call TRBJ2-2; D is possibly TRBD1 or TRBD2 (6 bases each). V was cut by 4 bases and J by 7 bases, with 13 bases left in between. Germline lookup yields CDR1 MNHEY and CDR2 SVGAGI. This CDR3 has 14 residues.

The CDR3 sequence is CASSLQGQTEAFF. CDR3 nucleotides: TGTGCCAGCAGCTTACAGGGACAGACTGAAGCTTTCTTT. This sequence joins TRBV7-3 and TRBJ1-1, with TRBD1 matching 7 bases. Germline-derived CDR1 and CDR2 are SGHTA and FQGTGA. Trimming at V came to 2 bases and at J to 5 bases, leaving 2 bases not matched to a gene. The CDR3 loop spans 13 amino acids.

The CDR3 sequence: CASKGRAYEQYF. The CDR3 coding sequence is TGTGCCAGCAAGGGCAGGGCCTACGAGCAGTACTTC. This sequence joins TRBV27 and TRBJ2-7; tentative D call: TRBD1 (5 bases). The CDR3 is 12 amino acids. V shed 7 bases and J shed 2 bases, with 9 bases lying between them. The germline CDR1 and CDR2 sequences are MNHEY and SMNVEV (reference sequence).

This rearrangement joins TRBV12-3 or TRBV12-4 to TRBJ2-7, with D tentatively TRBD1 (7 bases). This CDR3 is 13 amino acids long. Trimming stripped 3 bases from V and 6 bases from J, with 12 bases between. The CDR3 spells CASSFRGDLEQYF. The CDR3 DNA reads as TGTGCCAGCAGTTTCAGGGGGGATCTCGAGCAGTACTTC.

This chain connects TRBV13 to TRBJ2-5; D is uncertain. With 5 bases removed from V and 1 base from J, the gap between germline ends came to 8 bases. Germline assignment: CDR1 PRHDT and CDR2 FYEKMQ (reference sequence). The CDR3 totals 13 residues. The CDR3 sequence is CASSAGSQETQYF. For the CDR3, the DNA is TGTGCCAGCAGCGCCGGCAGCCAAGAGACCCAGTACTTC.

This chain links TRBV13 with TRBJ2-3, with 9 bases matching TRBD2. The CDR3 is made up of 19 amino acids. Germline V gene sequence: CDR1 PRHDT, CDR2 FYEKMQ (reference sequence). V gave up 4 bases and J gave up 0 bases; unmatched junction bases: 14. CDR3 amino acids: CASSSTTKAGGPSTDTQYF. The CDR3 region has the DNA TGTGCCAGCAGCTCGACGACTAAAGCGGGGGGCCCAAGCACAGATACGCAGTATTTT.

The rearrangement links TRBV4-1 to TRBJ1-5; 11 bases align to TRBD1. The CDR3 spans 18 residues. V gave up 1 base and J gave up 7 bases; unmatched junction bases: 12. Looked up from germline, CDR1 is MGHRA and CDR2 is YSYEKL. This chain's CDR3 is CASSQVRTGGVRDQPQHF. CDR3 coding DNA: TGCGCCAGCAGCCAAGTCAGGACAGGGGGCGTGCGGGACCAGCCCCAGCATTTT.

V gene TRBV6-4 combines with J gene TRBJ2-1; D uncertain. Trimming pared 5 bases from V and 5 bases from J, leaving 13 bases between. The length of the CDR3 is 14 residues. CDR1 MRHNA and CDR2 SNTAGT come from the germline V gene. The CDR3 loop is CASSPLGFDNEQFF. For the CDR3, the DNA is TGTGCCAGCAGTCCCCTAGGCTTTGACAATGAGCAGTTCTTC.

The gene calls are TRBV5-4 and TRBJ2-7; TRBD2 aligns across 10 bases. Germline lookup yields CDR1 SGHNT and CDR2 YYREEE (reference sequence). Germline trimming cut 3 bases from V and 2 bases from J; bases unmatched to any gene: 5. There are 15 residues in the CDR3. CDR3 nucleotides: TGTGCCAGCAGCTCCCCGGGACTAGCGACCTACGAGCAGTACTTC. Translated, it gives CASSSPGLATYEQYF.

The chain employs TRBV7-8 and TRBJ1-1; tentative D call: TRBD1 (5 bases). The CDR3 length is 14 residues. The V end lost 1 base, the J end lost 4 bases, and 10 bases lay between the germline ends. Germline values: CDR1 SGHVS, CDR2 FQNEAQ. CDR3 residues: CASSLGGGSTEAFF. The CDR3 DNA follows: TGTGCCAGCAGCTTAGGTGGGGGGAGCACTGAAGCTTTCTTT.

The J gene is TRBJ2-1, the V gene TRBV7-2; D possibly corresponds to TRBD1 (5 bases). Deletions cut 4 bases from V and 1 base from J, with 14 bases between. Germline V gene lookup returns CDR1 SGHTA and CDR2 FQGNSA. The CDR3 consists of 16 residues. CDR3 bases: TGTGCCAGCAGCTACCTGGGGCAGGGATCCTACAATGAGCAGTTCTTC. As protein: CASSYLGQGSYNEQFF. The full variable domain, its missing parts supplied by reference TRBV7-2 and TRBJ2-1, is GAGVSQSPSNKVTEKGKDVELRCDPISGHTALYWYRQSLGQGLEFLIYFQGNSAPDKSGLPSDRFSAERTGGSVSTLTIQRTQQEDSAVYLCASSYLGQGSYNEQFFGPGTRLTVL.

The V gene is TRBV5-6, the J gene TRBJ2-6; D is uncertain. Germline CDR1 reads SGHDT; CDR2 reads YYEEEE. The CDR3 runs 16 residues. The V end lost 0 bases, the J end lost 2 bases, and 9 bases lay between the germline ends. CDR3 loop: CASSLAVGTGANVLTF. The CDR3 bases are TGTGCCAGCAGCTTGGCCGTGGGGACTGGGGCCAACGTCCTGACTTTC.